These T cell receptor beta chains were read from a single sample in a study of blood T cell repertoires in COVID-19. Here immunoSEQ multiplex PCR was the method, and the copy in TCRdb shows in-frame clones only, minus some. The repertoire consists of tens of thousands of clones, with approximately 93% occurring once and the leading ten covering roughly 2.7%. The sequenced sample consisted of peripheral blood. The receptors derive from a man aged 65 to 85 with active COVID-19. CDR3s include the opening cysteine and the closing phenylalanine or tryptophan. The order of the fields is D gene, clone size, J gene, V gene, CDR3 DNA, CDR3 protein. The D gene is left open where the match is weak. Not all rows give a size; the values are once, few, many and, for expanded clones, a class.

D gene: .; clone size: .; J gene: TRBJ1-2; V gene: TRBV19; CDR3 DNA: TGTGCCAGTAGTACCGCAGGGGCTATGGCTAACTATGGCTACACCTTC; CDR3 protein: CASSTAGAMANYGYTF
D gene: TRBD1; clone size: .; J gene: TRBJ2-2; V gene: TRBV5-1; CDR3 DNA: TGCGCCAGCAGCTTTATAGGACAGGGTTTTCCCGGGGAGCTGTTTTTT; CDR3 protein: CASSFIGQGFPGELFF
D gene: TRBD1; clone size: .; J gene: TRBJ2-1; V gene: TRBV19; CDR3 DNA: TGTGCCAGTAGCCGGACAGGGCTTAACAATGAGCAGTTCTTC; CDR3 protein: CASSRTGLNNEQFF
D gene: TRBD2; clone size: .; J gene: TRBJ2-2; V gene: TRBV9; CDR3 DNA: TGTGCCAGCAGCGTACTAGCGGGTCCGGCCGGGGAGCTGTTTTTT; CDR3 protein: CASSVLAGPAGELFF
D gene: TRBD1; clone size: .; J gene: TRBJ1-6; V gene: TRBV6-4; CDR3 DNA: TGTGCCAGCAGAACAGGGGGCATGGGTTCACCCCTCCACTTT; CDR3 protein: CASRTGGMGSPLHF
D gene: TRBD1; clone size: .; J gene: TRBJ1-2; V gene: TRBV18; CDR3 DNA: TGTGCCAGCTCACCAACCGGACAGGGCTATGGCTACACCTTC; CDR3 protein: CASSPTGQGYGYTF
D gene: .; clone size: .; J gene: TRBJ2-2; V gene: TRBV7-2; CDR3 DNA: TGTGCCAGCAGCTTAATGGGTGAGAGGGACACCGGGGAGCTGTTTTTT; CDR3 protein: CASSLMGERDTGELFF
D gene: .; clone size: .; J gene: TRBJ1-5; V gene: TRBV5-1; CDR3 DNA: TGCGCCAGCAGCTTGGATGGGGCTGTGGGGCCCCAGCATTTT; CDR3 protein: CASSLDGAVGPQHF
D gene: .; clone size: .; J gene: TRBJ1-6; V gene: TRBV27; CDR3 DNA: TGTGCCAGCAGTTTATCGAAGAGGGGGTCTCTGGGTAATTCACCCCTCCACTTT; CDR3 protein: CASSLSKRGSLGNSPLHF
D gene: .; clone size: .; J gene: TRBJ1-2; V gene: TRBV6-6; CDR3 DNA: TGTGCCAGCAGCGGATGGGACACTAACTATGGCTACACCTTC; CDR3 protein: CASSGWDTNYGYTF
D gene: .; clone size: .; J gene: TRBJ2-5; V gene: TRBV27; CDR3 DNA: TGTGCCAGCAGTTTAGCAGGGGCGCAATCAGCCCAGTACTTC; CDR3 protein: CASSLAGAQSAQYF
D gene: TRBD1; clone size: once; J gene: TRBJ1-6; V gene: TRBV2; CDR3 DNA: TGTGCCAGCAGAGCCGGGACAGGGGATTCACCCCTCCACTTT; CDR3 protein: CASRAGTGDSPLHF
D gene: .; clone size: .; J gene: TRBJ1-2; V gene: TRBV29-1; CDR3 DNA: TGCAGCGTTGACGAGGGCTACACCTTC; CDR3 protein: CSVDEGYTF
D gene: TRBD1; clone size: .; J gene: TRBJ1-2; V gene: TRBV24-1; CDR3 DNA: TGTGCCACCAGTGCCGTCGCCGGGACAGGGGGTGGCTACACCTTC; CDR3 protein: CATSAVAGTGGGYTF